Only a few counts were recorded for the clone carrying this T cell receptor (beta chain). Its antigen is unidentified. The data belong to a study of beta chain features in type 1 diabetes. Study-wide findings and caveats: Patients with Type 1 diabetes showed moderately but significantly shorter TCRB CDR3s in all four CD4+ subsets. Naive, central memory and regulatory TCRB repertoires appeared more similar among patients than healthy donors.

The whole isolated RNA underwent reverse transcription, so sequencing captured expressed TCRB transcripts. Libraries were prepared by immunoSEQ multiplex PCR; TCRdb keeps only in-frame clonotypes and omits some of them. The sample records hundreds of thousands of clones, about 15% being singletons. One heparinised draw of blood, averaging around 120 mL, came from each donor. Purity exceeding 95% was reached by all sorted populations. The V gene lost 6 bases and the J gene lost 8 bases, with 11 bases spanning the gap. CDR3 length: 12 residues. The germline gives CDR1 SNHLY, CDR2 FYNNEI. This TCR was recovered from a man aged 18 to 35 with type 1 diabetes. The sample comprised naive CD4+ T cells from blood. This chain joins TRBV2 and TRBJ2-1; no firm D call. The CDR3: CASREKRDEQFF. The CDR3 coding sequence is TGTGCCAGCAGGGAAAAGCGCGATGAGCAGTTCTTC.